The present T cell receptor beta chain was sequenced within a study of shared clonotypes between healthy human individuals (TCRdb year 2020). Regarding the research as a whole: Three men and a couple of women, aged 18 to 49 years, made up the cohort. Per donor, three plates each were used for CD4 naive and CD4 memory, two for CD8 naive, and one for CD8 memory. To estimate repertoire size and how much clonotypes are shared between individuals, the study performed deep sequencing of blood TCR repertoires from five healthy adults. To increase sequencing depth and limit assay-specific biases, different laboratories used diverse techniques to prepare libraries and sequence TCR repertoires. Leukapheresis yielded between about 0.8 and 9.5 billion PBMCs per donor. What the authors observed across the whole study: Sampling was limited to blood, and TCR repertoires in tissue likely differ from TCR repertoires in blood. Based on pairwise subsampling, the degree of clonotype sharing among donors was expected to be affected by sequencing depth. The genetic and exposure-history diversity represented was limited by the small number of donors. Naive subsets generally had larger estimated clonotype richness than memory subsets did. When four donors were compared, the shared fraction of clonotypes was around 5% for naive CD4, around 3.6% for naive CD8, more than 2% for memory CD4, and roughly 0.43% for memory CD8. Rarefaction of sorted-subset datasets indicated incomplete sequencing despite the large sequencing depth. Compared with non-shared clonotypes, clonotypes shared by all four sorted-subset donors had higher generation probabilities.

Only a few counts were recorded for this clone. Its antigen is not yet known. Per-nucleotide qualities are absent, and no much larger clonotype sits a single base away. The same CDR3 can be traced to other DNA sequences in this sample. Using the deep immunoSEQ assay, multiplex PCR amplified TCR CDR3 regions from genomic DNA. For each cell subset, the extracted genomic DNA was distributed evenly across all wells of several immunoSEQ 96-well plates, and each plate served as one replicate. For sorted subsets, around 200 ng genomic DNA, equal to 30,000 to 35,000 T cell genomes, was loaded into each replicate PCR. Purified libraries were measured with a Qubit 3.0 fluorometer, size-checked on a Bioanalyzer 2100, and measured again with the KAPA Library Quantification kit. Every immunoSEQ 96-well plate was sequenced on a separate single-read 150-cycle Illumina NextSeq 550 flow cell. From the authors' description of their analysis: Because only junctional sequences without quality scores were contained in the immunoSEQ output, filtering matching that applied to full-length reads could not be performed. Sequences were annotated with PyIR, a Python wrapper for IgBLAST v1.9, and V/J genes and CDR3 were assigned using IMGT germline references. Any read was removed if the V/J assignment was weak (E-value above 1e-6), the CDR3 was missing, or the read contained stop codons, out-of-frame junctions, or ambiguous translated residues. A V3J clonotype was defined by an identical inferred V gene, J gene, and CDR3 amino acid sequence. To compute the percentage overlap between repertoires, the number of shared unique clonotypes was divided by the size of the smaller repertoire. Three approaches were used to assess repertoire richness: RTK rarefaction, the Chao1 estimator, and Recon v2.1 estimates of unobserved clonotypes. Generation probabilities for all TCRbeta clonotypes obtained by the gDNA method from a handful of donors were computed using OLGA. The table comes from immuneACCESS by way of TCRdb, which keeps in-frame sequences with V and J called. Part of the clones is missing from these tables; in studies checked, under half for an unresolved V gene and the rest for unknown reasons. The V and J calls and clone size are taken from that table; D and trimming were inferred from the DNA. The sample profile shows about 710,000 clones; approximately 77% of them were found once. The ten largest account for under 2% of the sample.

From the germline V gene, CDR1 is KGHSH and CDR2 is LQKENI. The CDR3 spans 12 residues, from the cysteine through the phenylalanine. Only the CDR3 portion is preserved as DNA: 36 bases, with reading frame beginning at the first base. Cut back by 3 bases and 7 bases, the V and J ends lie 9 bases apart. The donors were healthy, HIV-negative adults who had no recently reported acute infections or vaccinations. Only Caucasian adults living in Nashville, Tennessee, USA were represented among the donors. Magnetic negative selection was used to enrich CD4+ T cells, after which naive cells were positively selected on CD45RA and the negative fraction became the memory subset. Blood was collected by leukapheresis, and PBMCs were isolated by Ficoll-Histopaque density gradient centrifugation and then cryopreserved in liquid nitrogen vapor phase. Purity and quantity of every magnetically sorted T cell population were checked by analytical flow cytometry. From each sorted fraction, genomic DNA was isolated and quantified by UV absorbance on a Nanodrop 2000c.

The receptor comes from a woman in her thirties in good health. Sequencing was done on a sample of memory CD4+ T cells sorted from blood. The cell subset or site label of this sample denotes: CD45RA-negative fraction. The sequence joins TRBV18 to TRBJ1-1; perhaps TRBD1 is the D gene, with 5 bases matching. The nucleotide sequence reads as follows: TGTGCCAGCTCACCGAGGGGTAGTGAAGCTTTCTTT. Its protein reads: CASSPRGSEAFF. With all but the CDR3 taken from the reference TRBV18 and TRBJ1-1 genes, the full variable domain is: NAGVMQNPRHLVRRRGQEARLRCSPMKGHSHVYWYRQLPEEGLKFMVYLQKENIIDESGMPKERFSAEFPKEGPSILRIQQVVRGDSAAYFCASSPRGSEAFFGQGTRLTVV.